This TCR beta chain was captured by sequencing in a study of blood T cell repertoires in COVID-19. About the study: The United States, Italy and Spain provided the acute and convalescent COVID-19 samples. T cells, B-cell-depleted T cells, or PBMCs provided the cDNA or gDNA that served as material.

Using immunoSEQ multiplex PCR, the repertoire was profiled, and TCRdb retains in-frame clones only, with some absent. Here the sample spans over 100,000 clones, around three quarters being singletons. Trimming removed 2 bases from V and 3 bases from J, with 12 bases in between. CDR3 length equals 14 residues. Germline values: CDR1 SGHRS, CDR2 YFSETQ. Material: peripheral blood. The genes are TRBV5-1 and TRBJ2-7, with D possibly being TRBD2 (7 bases). The sequence was collected from a woman over 75 with acute or convalescent COVID-19. The CDR3, as DNA: TGCGCCAGCAGCTTTTCGGGGGGCGGCTACGAGCAGTACTTC. It yields the protein CASSFSGGGYEQYF.